The next 29 T cell receptor beta chains were all read from a single sample in a study of shared clonotypes between healthy human individuals. Clones were sequenced by immunoSEQ multiplex PCR, and TCRdb holds only the in-frame ones, with some missing. Of 2 million to 3 million clones in the sample, 93% were seen once. The sequenced material came from naive CD4+ T cells from PBMCs. This sample's subset: CD45RA+ positively selected. The origin of the receptors is a man younger than 35 in good health. Some clones in this sample may be carry-over from other donors' samples.

The chain carries TRBV5-8 and TRBJ2-7; D is unclear. In germline, CDR1 is SGHTS, CDR2 YDEGEE. Trimming took off 2 bases at V and 2 bases at J, with 17 bases between the two ends. The CDR3 is 16 residues long. CDR3 in DNA: TGTGCCAGCAGCTTCCAACAGCCTCCCAGGCCCTACGAGCAGTACTTC. This codes for CASSFQQPPRPYEQYF.

This chain connects TRBV5-5 to TRBJ2-5, with 10 bases that match TRBD2. The CDR3 consists of 16 residues. J was trimmed by 5 bases and V by 4 bases; bases with no gene match: 11. In germline, CDR1 is SGHKS, CDR2 YYEKEE (reference sequence). The CDR3 DNA sequence: TGTGCCAGCAGCCGACTAGCGGGCTTAGAAACGGAGACCCAGTACTTC. It yields the protein CASSRLAGLETETQYF.

The chain combines TRBV5-1 with TRBJ2-2; D is tentatively TRBD1 or TRBD2 (5 bases each). Germline CDR1 SGHRS, CDR2 YFSETQ. V lost 3 bases to trimming and J lost 0 bases, with 9 bases between them. The CDR3 contains 15 residues. The CDR3 spells CASSSGAANTGELFF. CDR3 nucleotide sequence: TGCGCCAGCAGCTCCGGGGCCGCGAACACCGGGGAGCTGTTTTTT.

This clone has only one observation. The J gene is TRBJ2-1, the V gene TRBV7-3, with D possibly TRBD2 on 6 matching bases. The CDR3 covers 14 residues. Germline-derived CDR1 and CDR2 are SGHTA and FQGTGA. Between the trimmed V and J ends, which lost 6 bases and 7 bases, there was a span of 16 bases. CDR3 DNA sequence: TGTGCCAGCAGACCGTCCGGGAGAGGGAATGAGCAGTTCTTC. Translating it yields CASRPSGRGNEQFF. Full variable domain (missing parts from reference TRBV7-3 and TRBJ2-1): GAGVSQTPSNKVTEKGKYVELRCDPISGHTALYWYRQSLGQGPEFLIYFQGTGAADDSGLPNDRFFAVRPEGSVSTLKIQRTERGDSAVYLCASRPSGRGNEQFFGPGTRLTVL.

The chain carries TRBV7-9 and TRBJ1-2, with D tentatively TRBD1 (5 bases). Per the germline V gene, CDR1 is SEHNR and CDR2 is FQNEAQ (reference sequence). Trimming stripped 0 bases from V and 4 bases from J, with 12 bases between. This CDR3 comprises 15 residues. DNA for the CDR3: TGTGCCAGCAGCTTAGCTGTGGGACCGGGCTATGGCTACACCTTC. Translated, it gives CASSLAVGPGYGYTF.

This sequence joins TRBV29-1 and TRBJ2-1, with D unresolved. The V and J ends lost 2 bases and 0 bases respectively, with 14 bases between them. The CDR3 covers 16 residues. Germline V gene sequence: CDR1 SQVTM, CDR2 ANQGSEA. The CDR3 sequence: CSVEYLDSSSYNEQFF. The DNA for the CDR3 is TGCAGCGTTGAATACCTCGACTCCTCCTCCTACAATGAGCAGTTCTTC.

V is TRBV7-8 and J is TRBJ1-5, with 10 bases identical to TRBD1. CDR1 and CDR2 from the germline V gene are SGHVS and FQNEAQ. The CDR3 totals 16 residues. Trimming took 1 base from V and 6 from J; bases not matched to a gene: 6. CDR3 bases: TGTGCCAGCAGCTTAGGCAGACAGGGGGCGCTTCAGCCCCAGCATTTT. Translated: CASSLGRQGALQPQHF.

The chain carries TRBV29-1 and TRBJ2-3; weak D call: TRBD1 (6 bases). In germline, CDR1 is SQVTM, CDR2 ANQGSEA. This CDR3 comprises 13 residues. The V end lost 3 bases, the J end lost 1 base, and 8 bases lay between the germline ends. The CDR3 bases are TGCAGCGTTGAGAAGGGGGGCACAGATACGCAGTATTTT. Translated: CSVEKGGTDTQYF.

J is TRBJ1-2 and V is TRBV7-2, with D unclear. Deletions cut 5 bases from V and 4 bases from J, with 11 bases between. Germline V gene data show CDR1 as SGHTA and CDR2 as FQGNSA. The CDR3 is 13 amino acids. The CDR3 is CASSPQAPYGYTF. CDR3 DNA: TGTGCCAGCAGCCCCCAGGCGCCCTATGGCTACACCTTC.

As concerns this clone: Other nucleotide sequences from this sample produce the same CDR3. The V call is TRBV11-3, the J call TRBJ2-2; D is ambiguous. V dropped 1 base and J dropped 4 bases, with 7 bases sitting between them. The CDR3 extends over 14 amino acids. CDR1 is SGHNT and CDR2 is YENEEA in the germline V gene. The CDR3 loop is CASSLARGTGELFF. In nucleotides, the CDR3 is TGTGCCAGCAGCTTAGCGAGAGGCACCGGGGAGCTGTTTTTT.

This clone occurred once. The chain has TRBV7-8 and TRBJ2-2, with 7 bases aligning to TRBD1. This CDR3 has 15 amino acids. The V and J ends lost 9 bases and 4 bases, in that order; junction bases with no gene match: 11. CDR1 and CDR2 (germline): SGHVS, FQNEAQ. CDR3 sequence reads: CARSRDRGFTGELFF. In DNA form, the CDR3 reads TGTGCCAGATCCCGGGACAGAGGGTTCACCGGGGAGCTGTTTTTT.

V is TRBV7-8 and J is TRBJ1-1, with a possible D match to TRBD1 (6 bases). Per germline, CDR1 SGHVS and CDR2 FQNEAQ. CDR3 length equals 16 residues. Trimming left V 6 bases short and J 7 bases short, with 24 bases between. CDR3 sequence: CASRPPDRSFWVEAFF. The CDR3 bases are TGTGCCAGCAGACCTCCCGACAGGTCCTTTTGGGTTGAAGCTTTCTTT.

This chain uses TRBV28 with TRBJ1-3; 7 nucleotides match TRBD1. Germline loops: CDR1 MDHEN, CDR2 SYDVKM. Trimming cost V 7 bases and J 0 bases; bases outside gene matches: 9. The CDR3 covers 16 residues. The CDR3, as DNA: TGTGCCAGCACCCCAGGGACAGTTCTCTCTGGAAACACCATATATTTT. This encodes CASTPGTVLSGNTIYF.

In regard to this clone: The sample carries other DNA sequences with the same CDR3. The rearrangement links TRBV7-2 to TRBJ2-7; D is possibly TRBD2 (6 bases). Germline V gene lookup returns CDR1 SGHTA and CDR2 FQGNSA. V was pared by 1 base and J by 3 bases, with 10 bases between. The CDR3 extends over 14 amino acids. The CDR3 here is CASSLGSGSYEQYF. The CDR3 DNA follows: TGTGCCAGCAGCTTAGGCTCCGGGAGCTACGAGCAGTACTTC.

The V gene is TRBV5-1, the J gene TRBJ2-2, with 8 positions matching TRBD2. The CDR3 spans 17 residues. The germline gives CDR1 SGHRS, CDR2 YFSETQ. The J segment lost 4 bases and the V segment lost 0 bases, leaving 8 bases of the junction unmatched. CDR3: CASSLVASGSFTGELFF. The CDR3 bases are TGCGCCAGCAGCTTGGTGGCTAGCGGGTCTTTCACCGGGGAGCTGTTTTTT.

The chain recombines TRBV4-1 with TRBJ2-2, with 9 bases that match TRBD2. Germline V gives CDR1 MGHRA, CDR2 YSYEKL. This CDR3 is 16 amino acids long. J was trimmed by 5 bases and V by 4 bases; bases with no gene match: 8. The CDR3 DNA follows: TGCGCCAGCAGCCGGAGTATGCTAGCGGGGACCGGGGAGCTGTTTTTT. Its protein is CASSRSMLAGTGELFF.

This rearrangement joins TRBV7-9 to TRBJ1-1, with D hard to call. The germline V gene encodes CDR1 SEHNR and CDR2 FQNEAQ (reference sequence). This CDR3 is built from 14 residues. V shed 5 bases and J shed 3 bases, with 13 bases lying between them. The CDR3, as DNA: TGTGCCAGCAGCGCGGGGAGGCTGGACACTGAAGCTTTCTTT. The encoded protein is CASSAGRLDTEAFF.

This chain joins TRBV5-1 and TRBJ2-2; 8 nucleotides align to TRBD2. CDR1 and CDR2 (germline): SGHRS, YFSETQ. There are 18 residues in the CDR3. Losses at the gene ends were 1 base for V and 5 bases for J; bases not matched to a gene: 13. CDR3 DNA sequence: TGCGCCAGCAGCTTGACCCCCACTAGCGGAGGGGGGACCGGGGAGCTGTTTTTT. Translation gives CASSLTPTSGGGTGELFF.

The chain carries TRBV6-1 and TRBJ1-2; 7 nucleotides align to TRBD1. Germline assignment: CDR1 MNHNS and CDR2 SASEGT. The CDR3 consists of 16 residues. With V trimmed by 0 bases and J by 1 base, 5 bases remained unmatched. The DNA of the CDR3 is TGTGCCAGCAGTGAAGCCCTCAGGGGGGGTAACTATGGCTACACCTTC. Its translation: CASSEALRGGNYGYTF.

In regard to this clone: Distinct nucleotide sequences in the sample also encode this CDR3. This rearrangement joins TRBV28 to TRBJ1-1; perhaps TRBD1 as D (6 bases). The CDR3 covers 12 residues. Per germline, CDR1 MDHEN and CDR2 SYDVKM. Trimming removed 6 bases from V and 5 bases from J, with 10 bases in between. This CDR3 is CASSPGQTEAFF. CDR3 nucleotides: TGTGCCAGCAGCCCCGGACAGACTGAAGCTTTCTTT.

The chain employs TRBV7-2 and TRBJ1-6; D call uncertain. This CDR3 is 8 amino acids long. CDR1 is SGHTA and CDR2 is FQGNSA in the germline V gene. Between the trimmed V and J ends, which lost 8 bases and 12 bases, there was a span of 2 bases. CDR3 sequence reads: CASVPLHF. The CDR3 coding sequence is TGTGCCAGCGTACCCCTCCACTTT.

V gene TRBV19 combines with J gene TRBJ2-7; the match to TRBD1 covers 11 bases. This CDR3 has 15 amino acids. The junction had 9 bases not matched to a gene; V was cut back by 5 bases and J by 6 bases. Per the germline V gene, CDR1 is LNHDA and CDR2 is SQIVND (reference sequence). The CDR3 DNA follows: TGTGCCAGTAGTGCCTCCGGGACAGGGGGAAGCGAGCAGTACTTC. This codes for CASSASGTGGSEQYF.

This clone appeared once. This sequence joins TRBV5-1 and TRBJ2-3, with D possibly being TRBD2 (6 bases). Germline CDR1 SGHRS, CDR2 YFSETQ. The V and J ends lost 4 bases and 2 bases respectively, with 11 bases between them. The CDR3 is 14 amino acids. The CDR3 is CASSPGVDTDTQYF. The DNA for the CDR3 is TGCGCCAGCAGCCCGGGGGTTGACACAGATACGCAGTATTTT.

V and J are TRBV28 and TRBJ1-4; D is possibly TRBD1 (6 bases). In germline, CDR1 is MDHEN, CDR2 SYDVKM. Trimming took 7 bases from V and 8 from J, leaving 20 bases between them. The CDR3 consists of 15 residues. For the CDR3, the DNA is TGTGCCAGCAAGGAATCGTCCGGGGGCAGGGAAAAACTGTTTTTT. Translating it yields CASKESSGGREKLFF.

The chain links TRBV5-1 to TRBJ2-2; D is possibly TRBD1 (5 bases). The CDR3 has 17 residues. Germline CDR1 and CDR2: SGHRS and YFSETQ. Between the trimmed V and J ends, which lost 4 bases and 4 bases, there was a span of 20 bases. CDR3 region: CASSPGPQGPTTGELFF. As DNA, the CDR3 is TGCGCCAGCAGCCCAGGGCCGCAAGGGCCGACCACCGGGGAGCTGTTTTTT.

The chain employs TRBV7-2 and TRBJ2-5, with D perhaps given as TRBD1 or TRBD2 (6 bases each). The CDR3 totals 13 residues. CDR1 and CDR2 from the germline V gene are SGHTA and FQGNSA. Trimming left V 4 bases short and J 5 bases short, with 11 bases between. This CDR3 is CASSSQGRETQYF. The DNA of the CDR3 is TGTGCCAGCAGCTCCCAGGGGAGGGAGACCCAGTACTTC.

On this clone itself: The sample carries other DNA sequences with the same CDR3. The rearrangement uses TRBV4-1 and TRBJ2-3; TRBD1 or TRBD2 may be the D gene (5 bases each). This CDR3 comprises 15 residues. Trimming left V 4 bases short and J 0 bases short, with 11 bases between. Germline-derived CDR1 and CDR2 are MGHRA and YSYEKL. CDR3 nucleotides: TGCGCCAGCAGCCCTGGTGGGGGAAGCACAGATACGCAGTATTTT. Translating it yields CASSPGGGSTDTQYF.

The chain couples TRBV7-9 to TRBJ2-1; 8 bases are a match to TRBD2. V shed 2 bases and J 9 bases; nucleotides not matched to a gene: 6. There are 14 residues in the CDR3. Looked up from germline, CDR1 is SEHNR and CDR2 is FQNEAQ (reference sequence). The DNA of the CDR3 is TGTGCCAGCAGCTTATTGCGGGAGGAGGGTGAGCAGTTCTTC. It specifies CASSLLREEGEQFF.

The rearrangement uses TRBV7-2 and TRBJ2-5; the D is unclear. The CDR3 is 14 residues long. The germline gives CDR1 SGHTA, CDR2 FQGNSA. Trimming shortened V by 1 base and J by 5 bases, and 11 bases separated the two germline ends. The CDR3 is CASSLDPVPETQYF. DNA of the CDR3: TGTGCCAGCAGCTTAGACCCAGTCCCGGAGACCCAGTACTTC.